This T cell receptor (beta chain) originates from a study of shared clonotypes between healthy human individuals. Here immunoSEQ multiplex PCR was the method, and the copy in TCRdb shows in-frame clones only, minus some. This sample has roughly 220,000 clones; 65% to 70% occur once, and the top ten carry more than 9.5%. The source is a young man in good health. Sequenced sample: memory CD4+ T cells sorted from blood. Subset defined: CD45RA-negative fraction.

CDR3 loop: CAISPTGSSGEQYF. Here the CDR3 DNA reads TGTGCCATCAGTCCCACAGGGAGCTCGGGAGAGCAGTACTTC. V and J are TRBV10-3 and TRBJ2-7, with D perhaps TRBD1 (6 bases). Trimming removed 5 bases from V and 7 bases from J, with 18 bases in between. Per the germline V gene, CDR1 is ENHRY and CDR2 is SYGVKD. CDR3 length: 14 residues.